The rows below give T cell receptor beta chains drawn from one sample of a study of blood T cell repertoires in COVID-19. Repertoires were generated with immunoSEQ multiplex PCR, while TCRdb's copy carries only in-frame clones and drops some. Here the sample spans 95,000 to 150,000 clones, more than 75% being singletons. Material: peripheral blood. The receptors were gathered from a human donor in a cohort sampled during active COVID-19. The CDR3 runs from the conserved cysteine through the conserved F or W. D genes are given only for firm matches. Clone size is not always given. Where it is, it says once, few, many or a class for expanded clones.

clone size,D gene,J gene,V gene,CDR3 protein,CDR3 DNA
-,TRBD1,TRBJ2-7,TRBV5-6,CASSSGTGVPVYEQYF,TGTGCCAGCAGCTCCGGGACAGGGGTCCCCGTCTACGAGCAGTACTTC
-,TRBD2,TRBJ2-5,TRBV6-5,CASSPWGGEETQYF,TGTGCCAGCAGTCCCTGGGGAGGGGAAGAGACCCAGTACTTC
-,-,TRBJ1-5,TRBV6-6,CASSYSEQPQHF,TGTGCCAGCAGTTACTCGGAGCAGCCCCAGCATTTT
-,-,TRBJ2-2,TRBV19,CASSMGGGANTGELFF,TGTGCCAGTAGTATGGGTGGCGGGGCGAACACCGGGGAGCTGTTTTTT
-,-,TRBJ2-7,TRBV19,CASSMTRGQDEQYF,TGTGCCAGTAGTATGACCAGGGGCCAGGACGAGCAGTACTTC
-,TRBD1,TRBJ2-7,TRBV7-9,CASSPGQGNEQYF,TGTGCCAGCAGCCCCGGACAGGGCAACGAGCAGTACTTC
-,TRBD1,TRBJ2-7,TRBV4-2,CASSQEDRAYEQYF,TGTGCCAGCAGCCAAGAGGACAGGGCGTACGAGCAGTACTTC
-,-,TRBJ1-5,TRBV6-5,CASSPVEVNQPQHF,TGTGCCAGCAGCCCCGTGGAGGTCAATCAGCCCCAGCATTTT
-,TRBD1,TRBJ2-3,TRBV29-1,CSVVWGTDSTDTQYF,TGCAGCGTTGTTTGGGGGACAGATAGTACAGATACGCAGTATTTT
few,TRBD1,TRBJ1-5,TRBV2,CASTADRAHQPQHF,TGTGCCAGCACCGCAGACAGGGCCCATCAGCCCCAGCATTTT